The sequence of this T cell receptor beta chain was determined in a study of blood T cell repertoires in COVID-19. Study overall: Spain, Italy and the United States supplied samples that represented acute and convalescent COVID-19. T cells, B-cell-depleted T cells, or PBMCs provided the cDNA or gDNA that served as material.

Source study methods: Amplified reference gene primers provided the basis for estimating nucleated cell counts. Libraries were prepared by immunoSEQ multiplex PCR; TCRdb keeps only in-frame clonotypes and omits some of them. D and trimming were read from the DNA, whereas the V and J calls and clone size are those reported in that table. The sample has about 12,000 clones; 65% to 90% are singletons. In germline, CDR1 is LNHDA, CDR2 SQIVND (reference sequence). V shed 5 bases and J 5 bases; nucleotides not matched to a gene: 11. The CDR3 contains 15 residues. The sequenced sample was peripheral blood. The chain joins TRBV19 to TRBJ1-1; 7 bases line up with TRBD1. The sequence was obtained from a woman aged 60-70 years with acute or convalescent COVID-19. The CDR3 DNA follows: TGTGCCAGTAGTCGGGACAGTCGTCGAGGGACTGAAGCTTTCTTT. This codes for CASSRDSRRGTEAFF.